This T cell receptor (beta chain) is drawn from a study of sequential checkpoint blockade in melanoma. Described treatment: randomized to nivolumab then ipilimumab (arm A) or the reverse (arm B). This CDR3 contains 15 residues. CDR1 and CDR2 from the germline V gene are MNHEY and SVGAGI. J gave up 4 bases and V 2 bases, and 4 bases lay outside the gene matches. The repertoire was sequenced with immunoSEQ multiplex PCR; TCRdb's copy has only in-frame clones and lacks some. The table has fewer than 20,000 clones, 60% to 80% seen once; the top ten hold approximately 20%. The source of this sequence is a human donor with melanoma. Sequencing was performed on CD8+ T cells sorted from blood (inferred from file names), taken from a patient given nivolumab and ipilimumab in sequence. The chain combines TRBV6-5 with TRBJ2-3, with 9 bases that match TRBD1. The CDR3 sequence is CASSYEGQGADTQYF. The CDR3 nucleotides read TGTGCCAGCAGTTACGAGGGACAGGGTGCAGATACGCAGTATTTT.